This TCR beta chain was captured in a study of blood T cell repertoires in COVID-19. Overall study context: Sources were T cells, B-cell-depleted T cells, or PBMCs; the material itself was cDNA or gDNA.

This clone was counted only a few times. V lost 0 bases, J lost 10 bases, and 7 bases lay in between. CDR1 is SGHRS and CDR2 is YFSETQ in the germline V gene. This CDR3 contains 11 residues. How the authors handled the data: The assay estimated nucleated cells by amplifying reference gene primers. Assay used: immunoSEQ multiplex PCR; TCRdb lists only in-frame clones, some missing. From that table come the V and J calls and clone size; the DNA was used to work out D and trimming. This sample has roughly 380,000 clones, with approximately 77% found just once. Sample: peripheral blood. This sequence was found in a human donor with acute or convalescent COVID-19. The donor label of this sample is uncertain. This chain uses TRBV5-1 with TRBJ1-1, with a possible D match to TRBD1 (5 bases). The CDR3: CASSLVQGAFF. CDR3 bases: TGCGCCAGCAGCTTGGTTCAGGGAGCTTTCTTT.